The 15 T cell receptor beta chains listed next were all sequenced from one sample in a study of CD8 T cells in Susac syndrome. When the RNA was reverse transcribed, random hexamers were used with an input of roughly 0.45 to 1 ug. TCRdb passed the immunoSEQ multiplex PCR reads through MiXCR, listing each CDR3 protein once. The sample has 100,000 to 150,000 distinct CDR3 sequences, over 85% seen once. Material: CD8+ T cells from PBMCs. These receptors all come from a human donor with Susac syndrome.

V is TRBV30 and J is TRBJ2-2; the D gene is possibly TRBD2 (5 bases). Germline CDR1 and CDR2: GTSNPN and SVGIG (reference sequence). V lost 1 base to trimming and J lost 1 base, with 10 bases between them. The CDR3 totals 15 residues. CDR3 protein: CAWSAADQNTGELFF. CDR3 coding DNA: TGTGCCTGGAGTGCAGCGGACCAGAACACCGGGGAGCTGTTTTTT.

The chain links TRBV4-1 to TRBJ2-1, with TRBD2 matching over 7 bases. The germline gives CDR1 MGHRA, CDR2 YSYEKL. The CDR3 extends over 16 amino acids. Trimming removed 0 bases from V and 8 bases from J; junction bases left unmatched: 10. The CDR3 sequence: CASSQDLAKGGHEQFF. In nucleotides, the CDR3 is TGCGCCAGCAGCCAAGATCTGGCTAAGGGAGGGCATGAGCAGTTCTTC.

CDR3 amino acids: CASSTPGQGFYEQYF. The CDR3 DNA is TGTGCCAGCAGTACCCCGGGACAGGGGTTCTACGAGCAGTACTTC. The V and J genes are TRBV6-2 or TRBV6-3 and TRBJ2-7; 10 bases agree with TRBD1. Germline V CDR1 and CDR2: MNHEY, SVGEGT. J was trimmed by 3 bases and V by 5 bases; bases with no gene match: 7. The CDR3 extends over 15 amino acids.

The rearrangement links TRBV10-3 to TRBJ2-7, with TRBD1 matching 7 bases. The V segment lost 4 bases and the J segment 3 bases; nucleotides outside the gene matches: 9. The CDR3 totals 15 residues. Looked up from germline, CDR1 is ENHRY and CDR2 is SYGVKD. The CDR3 spells CAISAGGTAFYEQYF. For the CDR3, the DNA is TGTGCCATCAGTGCTGGTGGGACAGCTTTCTACGAGCAGTACTTC.

This chain uses TRBV30 with TRBJ1-1, with D possibly being TRBD1 (5 bases). This CDR3 has 12 residues. Trimming removed 8 bases from V and 6 bases from J, with 16 bases in between. Germline V gene lookup returns CDR1 GTSNPN and CDR2 SVGIG (reference sequence). CDR3 in amino acids: CAGRSRAPEAFF. Written as DNA, the CDR3 is TGTGCCGGAAGATCCAGGGCGCCTGAAGCTTTCTTT.

The CDR3: CAWLDGYEQYF. In DNA form, the CDR3 reads TGTGCCTGGCTTGACGGGTACGAGCAGTACTTC. The J gene is TRBJ2-7, the V gene TRBV30; unclear D gene. The CDR3 runs to 11 residues. In germline, CDR1 is GTSNPN, CDR2 SVGIG (reference sequence). V lost 5 bases and J lost 4, with 9 bases in between.

V and J are TRBV4-1 and TRBJ2-7; D is uncertain. The CDR3 has 14 residues. Deletions cut 1 base from V and 1 base from J, with 8 bases between. Germline CDR1 is MGHRA and CDR2 is YSYEKL. CDR3 residues: CASSQATGSYEQYF. CDR3 nucleotides: TGCGCCAGCAGCCAAGCCACCGGGTCCTACGAGCAGTACTTC.

CDR3 nucleotide sequence: TGTGCCAGCAGCGTTAAAGGGAACTATTCACCCCTCCACTTT. It codes for CASSVKGNYSPLHF. The chain employs TRBV9 and TRBJ1-6; no clear D. Germline V lookup: CDR1 SGDLS, CDR2 YYNGEE. The CDR3 consists of 14 residues. V was trimmed by 2 bases and J by 8 bases, leaving 11 bases between them.

This clonotype occurred a few times. CDR3 sequence: CASRGQETYEQYF. The CDR3 coding sequence is TGTGCCAGCAGGGGACAGGAGACCTACGAGCAGTACTTC. The genes are TRBV12-3 or TRBV12-4 and TRBJ2-7; 8 bases align to TRBD1. J gave up 2 bases and V 6 bases, and 3 bases lay outside the gene matches. The CDR3 runs to 13 residues.

The rearrangement uses TRBV5-1 and TRBJ1-1; the match to TRBD1 covers 10 bases. V shed 1 base, J shed 3 bases, and the junction held 6 bases outside the gene matches. CDR3 length equals 16 residues. Per germline, CDR1 SGHRS and CDR2 YFSETQ. CDR3 loop: CASSLSGQGSDTEAFF. The CDR3 nucleotides read TGCGCCAGCAGCTTGTCGGGACAGGGGTCGGACACTGAAGCTTTCTTT.

The V and J genes are TRBV7-9 and TRBJ2-1; 10 nucleotides match TRBD2. This CDR3 comprises 15 residues. Germline V lookup: CDR1 SEHNR, CDR2 FQNEAQ (reference sequence). Trimming removed 5 bases from V and 5 bases from J; junction bases left unmatched: 6. As DNA, the CDR3 is TGTGCCAGCAGCCCCACTAGCGGGGTGGACAATGAGCAGTTCTTC. Protein sequence: CASSPTSGVDNEQFF.

The chain joins TRBV20-1 to TRBJ2-1, with 8 bases aligning to TRBD2. J was trimmed by 7 bases and V by 6 bases; bases with no gene match: 14. Germline V CDR1 and CDR2: DFQATT, SNEGSKA (reference sequence). The CDR3 totals 15 residues. This CDR3 is CSALGASGLTNEQFF. The CDR3 DNA sequence: TGCAGTGCCCTAGGCGCTAGCGGGCTGACGAATGAGCAGTTCTTC.

In DNA, the CDR3 is TGTGCCAGCAGCTTAGCTCTGGACACCTACTACGAGCAGTACTTC. Translating gives CASSLALDTYYEQYF. The rearrangement uses TRBV11-2 and TRBJ2-7; the D gene is possibly TRBD1 (5 bases). Germline assignment: CDR1 SGHAT and CDR2 FQNNGV. The germline V and J ends were trimmed by 1 base and 3 bases, with 13 bases remaining between them. The CDR3 runs 15 residues.

The chain employs TRBV5-1 and TRBJ2-3; possibly TRBD2 for D (5 bases). The CDR3 length is 16 residues. V was clipped by 0 bases and J by 0 bases, with 11 bases between them. Germline values: CDR1 SGHRS, CDR2 YFSETQ. CDR3 region: CASSLGIASSTDTQYF. The CDR3 region has the DNA TGCGCCAGCAGCTTGGGGATAGCGAGTAGCACAGATACGCAGTATTTT.

This sequence joins TRBV4-1 and TRBJ1-1, with TRBD1 matching 9 bases. CDR1 and CDR2 (germline): MGHRA, YSYEKL. The CDR3 has 16 amino acids. Germline trimming cut 4 bases from V and 1 base from J; bases unmatched to any gene: 7. CDR3 loop: CASSPLPGQGNTEAFF. CDR3 nucleotides: TGCGCCAGCAGCCCCCTCCCGGGACAGGGGAACACTGAAGCTTTCTTT.